This passage covers 5 T cell receptor beta chains from one sample sequenced in a study of identical twins. TCRdb re-analysed the 5' RACE reads in MiXCR, keeping a single row per CDR3 protein. The sample lists 690,000 or so distinct CDR3 sequences, around 8.6% occurring once. Another study also made use of these data, one on yellow fever vaccine responses in identical twins.

Sequenced: PBMCs. These receptors were collected from a woman aged 18-29 years in good health.

In this sample, this clonotype turned up many times. CDR3 sequence reads: CASSQVLGKETQYF. In DNA form, the CDR3 reads TGTGCCAGCAGCCAAGTACTAGGAAAAGAGACCCAGTACTTC. The V call is TRBV4-2, the J call TRBJ2-5, with D perhaps matching TRBD2 (5 bases). V shed 1 base and J shed 3 bases, with 9 bases lying between them. In germline, CDR1 is LGHNA, CDR2 YNFKEQ. The CDR3 sequence is 14 residues long.

This clonotype was observed at least ten times. CDR3 nucleotide sequence: TGCGCCAGCAGCCAGTCAACCCAATACTGGCAACAGACCAATGAGCAGTTCTTC. It codes for CASSQSTQYWQQTNEQFF. The chain is built from TRBV4-1 and TRBJ2-1; D unclear. The CDR3 runs 18 residues. V lost 3 bases and J 6 bases, leaving 24 bases between the germline ends. Germline CDR1 and CDR2: MGHRA and YSYEKL.

In this sample, this clonotype turned up many times. The chain recombines TRBV27 with TRBJ2-3; the D gene is possibly TRBD1 (5 bases). The CDR3 length is 14 residues. Per the germline V gene, CDR1 is MNHEY and CDR2 is SMNVEV (reference sequence). V was cut by 3 bases and J by 4 bases, with 11 bases left in between. CDR3 residues: CASSFVGVSDTQYF. CDR3 coding DNA: TGTGCCAGCAGTTTCGTAGGGGTTTCAGATACGCAGTATTTT.

The V call is TRBV6-1, the J call TRBJ2-7; 11 positions match TRBD2. The CDR3 contains 15 residues. V dropped 2 bases and J dropped 6; count of bases not matched to a gene: 6. Per germline, CDR1 MNHNS and CDR2 SASEGT. CDR3 in amino acids: CASSETSGRGSEQYF. The DNA of the CDR3 is TGTGCCAGCAGTGAAACTAGCGGGAGAGGATCCGAGCAGTACTTC.

This clonotype showed up just a few times. The chain joins TRBV6-5 to TRBJ1-2; 7 bases fit TRBD1. CDR1 and CDR2 from the germline V gene are MNHEY and SVGAGI. V shed 0 bases and J 4 bases; nucleotides not matched to a gene: 8. The CDR3 spans 16 residues. For the CDR3, the DNA is TGTGCCAGCAGTTACTCGACAGGGAAGGAGATCTATGGCTACACCTTC. Protein product: CASSYSTGKEIYGYTF.